This T cell receptor (beta chain) was sequenced in a study of blood T cell repertoires in COVID-19. The repertoire was sequenced with immunoSEQ multiplex PCR; TCRdb's copy has only in-frame clones and lacks some. The sample gives roughly 43,000 clones, approximately 85% of which show up once; 9% to 15% is in the top ten. CDR1 and CDR2 from the germline V gene are MGHRA and YSYEKL. The CDR3 contains 14 residues. Trimming removed 0 bases from V and 4 bases from J; junction bases left unmatched: 2. Sequencing was done on a sample of peripheral blood. The source is a human donor in a cohort sampled during active COVID-19. The rearrangement joins TRBV4-1 to TRBJ2-5, with TRBD1 identical over 7 bases. This CDR3 is CASSQEPGGETQYF. CDR3 nucleotides: TGCGCCAGCAGCCAAGAACCAGGGGGAGAGACCCAGTACTTC.